This paragraph covers one T cell receptor (beta chain) sequence. What it binds is unknown. These data originate in a study of T cell responses to AZD1222 COVID-19 vaccine. Study at large: Some second doses came at about 4 weeks and others at about 12 weeks; these were pooled. Overall study findings and caveats: There were mostly white British donors and more females than males, and clonal diversity was possibly underestimated.

Profiling relied on immunoSEQ multiplex PCR, and the TCRdb table lists in-frame clones only, not all of them. The sample lists more than 95,000 clones; approximately 88% were seen once. Germline assignment: CDR1 MDHEN and CDR2 SYDVKM. After removal of 7 bases from V and 2 bases from J, the junction contained 8 bases not matched to a gene. This CDR3 spans 15 amino acids. This specimen was peripheral blood, taken on day 0 of AZD1222 vaccination. This receptor was taken from an adult in good health. This chain connects TRBV28 to TRBJ2-7; TRBD1 agrees at 10 bases. As DNA, the CDR3 is TGTGCCAGCATCAACACCGGGACAGGGGCCTACGAGCAGTACTTC. This encodes CASINTGTGAYEQYF.